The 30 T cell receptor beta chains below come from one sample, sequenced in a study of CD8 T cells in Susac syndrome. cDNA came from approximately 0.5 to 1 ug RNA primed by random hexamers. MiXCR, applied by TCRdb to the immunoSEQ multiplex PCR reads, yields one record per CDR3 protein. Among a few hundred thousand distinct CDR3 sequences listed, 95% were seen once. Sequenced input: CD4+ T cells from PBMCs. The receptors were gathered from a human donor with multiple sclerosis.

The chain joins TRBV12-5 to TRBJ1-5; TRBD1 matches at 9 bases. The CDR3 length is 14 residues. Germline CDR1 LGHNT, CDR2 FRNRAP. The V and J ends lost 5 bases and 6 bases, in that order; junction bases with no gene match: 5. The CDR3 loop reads CASGPGQGSQPQHF. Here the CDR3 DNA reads TGTGCTAGTGGTCCGGGACAGGGAAGTCAGCCCCAGCATTTT.

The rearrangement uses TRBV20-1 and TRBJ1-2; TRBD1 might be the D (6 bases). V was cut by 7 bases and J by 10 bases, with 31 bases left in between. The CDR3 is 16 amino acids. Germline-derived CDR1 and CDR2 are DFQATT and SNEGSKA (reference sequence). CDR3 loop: CSVSRRGLDKFFVYTF. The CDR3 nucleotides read TGCAGTGTCTCGCGAAGGGGGTTGGACAAGTTTTTTGTCTACACCTTC.

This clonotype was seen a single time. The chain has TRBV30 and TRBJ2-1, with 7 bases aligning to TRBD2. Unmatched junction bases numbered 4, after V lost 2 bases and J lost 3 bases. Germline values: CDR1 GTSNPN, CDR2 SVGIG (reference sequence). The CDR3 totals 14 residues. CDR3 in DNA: TGTGCCTGGAGTCCGGGGGGAGACTACAATGAGCAGTTCTTC. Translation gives CAWSPGGDYNEQFF.

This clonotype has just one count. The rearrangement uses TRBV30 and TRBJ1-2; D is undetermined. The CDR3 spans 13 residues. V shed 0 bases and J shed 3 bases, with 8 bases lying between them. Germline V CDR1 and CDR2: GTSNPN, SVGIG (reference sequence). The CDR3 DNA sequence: TGTGCCTGGAGTGTAGAGTACGACTATGGCTACACCTTC. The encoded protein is CAWSVEYDYGYTF.

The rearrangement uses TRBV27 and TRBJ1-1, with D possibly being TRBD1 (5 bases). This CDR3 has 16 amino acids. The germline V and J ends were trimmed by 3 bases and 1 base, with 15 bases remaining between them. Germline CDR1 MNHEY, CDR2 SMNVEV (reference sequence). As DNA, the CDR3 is TGTGCCAGCAGTTTGGAGGGTCGGGGGACGAACACTGAAGCTTTCTTT. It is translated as CASSLEGRGTNTEAFF.

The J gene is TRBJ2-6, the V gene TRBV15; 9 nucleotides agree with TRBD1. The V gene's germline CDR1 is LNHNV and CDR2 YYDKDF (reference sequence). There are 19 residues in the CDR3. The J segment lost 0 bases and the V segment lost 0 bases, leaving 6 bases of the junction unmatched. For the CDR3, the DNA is TGTGCCACCAGCAGAGAGCGGGTGACAGGGGGCTCTGGGGCCAACGTCCTGACTTTC. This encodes CATSRERVTGGSGANVLTF. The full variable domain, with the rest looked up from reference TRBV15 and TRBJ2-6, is DAMVIQNPRYQVTQFGKPVTLSCSQTLNHNVMYWYQQKSSQAPKLLFHYYDKDFNNEADTPDNFQSRRPNTSFCFLDIRSPGLGDTAMYLCATSRERVTGGSGANVLTFGAGSRLTVL.

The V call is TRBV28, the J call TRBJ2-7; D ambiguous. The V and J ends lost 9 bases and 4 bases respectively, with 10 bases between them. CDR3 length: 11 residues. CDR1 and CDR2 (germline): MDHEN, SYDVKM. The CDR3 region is CASQSDYEQYF. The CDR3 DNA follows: TGTGCCAGTCAATCCGATTACGAGCAGTACTTC.

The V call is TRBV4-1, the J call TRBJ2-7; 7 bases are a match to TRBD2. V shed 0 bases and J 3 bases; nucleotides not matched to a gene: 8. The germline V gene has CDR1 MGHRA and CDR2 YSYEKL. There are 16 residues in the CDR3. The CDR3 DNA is TGCGCCAGCAGCCAAGAAGAGGGAGGGTATTACTACGAGCAGTACTTC. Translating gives CASSQEEGGYYYEQYF.

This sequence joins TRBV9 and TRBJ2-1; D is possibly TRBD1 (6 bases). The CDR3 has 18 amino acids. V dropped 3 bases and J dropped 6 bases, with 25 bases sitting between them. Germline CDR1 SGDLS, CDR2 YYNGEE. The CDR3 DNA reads TGTGCCAGCAGCGGACGCCCAGGGGACACCATCACTAGCAATGAGCAGTTCTTC. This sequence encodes CASSGRPGDTITSNEQFF. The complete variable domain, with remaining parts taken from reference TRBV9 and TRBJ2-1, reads DSGVTQTPKHLITATGQRVTLRCSPRSGDLSVYWYQQSLDQGLQFLIQYYNGEERAKGNILERFSAQQFPDLHSELNLSSLELGDSALYFCASSGRPGDTITSNEQFFGPGTRLTVL.

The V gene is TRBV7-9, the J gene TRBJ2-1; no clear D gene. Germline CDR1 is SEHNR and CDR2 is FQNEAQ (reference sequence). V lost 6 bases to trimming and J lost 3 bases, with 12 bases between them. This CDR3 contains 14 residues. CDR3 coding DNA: TGTGCCAGCAGTCCGGACCTAATCTACAATGAGCAGTTCTTC. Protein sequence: CASSPDLIYNEQFF.

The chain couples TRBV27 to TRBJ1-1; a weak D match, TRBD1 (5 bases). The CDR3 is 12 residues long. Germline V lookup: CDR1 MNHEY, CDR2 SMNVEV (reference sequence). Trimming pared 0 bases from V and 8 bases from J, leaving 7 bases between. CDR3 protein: CASSLSGREAFF. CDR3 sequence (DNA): TGTGCCAGCAGTTTATCGGGACGGGAAGCTTTCTTT.

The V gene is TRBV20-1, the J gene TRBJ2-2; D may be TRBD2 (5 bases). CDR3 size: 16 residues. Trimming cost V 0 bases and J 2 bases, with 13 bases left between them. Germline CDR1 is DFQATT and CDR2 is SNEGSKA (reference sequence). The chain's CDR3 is CSARDRRAGNTGELFF. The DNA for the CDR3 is TGCAGTGCTAGAGATCGGCGGGCTGGTAACACCGGGGAGCTGTTTTTT.

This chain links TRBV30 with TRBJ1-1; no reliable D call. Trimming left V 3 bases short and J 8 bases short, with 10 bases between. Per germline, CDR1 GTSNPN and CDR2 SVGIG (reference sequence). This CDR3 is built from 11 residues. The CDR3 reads CAWSPVWEAFF. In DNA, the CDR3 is TGTGCCTGGAGCCCGGTGTGGGAAGCTTTCTTT.

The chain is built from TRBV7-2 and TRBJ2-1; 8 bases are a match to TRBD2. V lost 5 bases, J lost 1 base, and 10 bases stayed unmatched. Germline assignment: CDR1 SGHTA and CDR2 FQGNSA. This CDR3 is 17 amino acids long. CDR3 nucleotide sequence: TGTGCCAGCAGCCCCGGAGGAGGCGGGAGGTCCTACAATGAGCAGTTCTTC. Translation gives CASSPGGGGRSYNEQFF. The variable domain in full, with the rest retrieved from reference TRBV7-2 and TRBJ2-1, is GAGVSQSPSNKVTEKGKDVELRCDPISGHTALYWYRQSLGQGLEFLIYFQGNSAPDKSGLPSDRFSAERTGGSVSTLTIQRTQQEDSAVYLCASSPGGGGRSYNEQFFGPGTRLTVL.

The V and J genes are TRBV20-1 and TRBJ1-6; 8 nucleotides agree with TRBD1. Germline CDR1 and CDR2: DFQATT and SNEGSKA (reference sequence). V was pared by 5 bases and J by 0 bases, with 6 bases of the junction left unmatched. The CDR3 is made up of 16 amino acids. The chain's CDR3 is CSAPGDRSSYNSPLHF. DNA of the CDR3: TGCAGTGCTCCTGGGGACAGGTCCTCCTATAATTCACCCCTCCACTTT.

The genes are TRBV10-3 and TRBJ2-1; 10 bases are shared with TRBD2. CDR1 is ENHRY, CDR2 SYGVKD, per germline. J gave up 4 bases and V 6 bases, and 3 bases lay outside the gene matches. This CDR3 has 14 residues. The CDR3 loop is CAIREREGYNEQFF. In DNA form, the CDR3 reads TGTGCCATCAGGGAGCGGGAGGGATACAATGAGCAGTTCTTC.

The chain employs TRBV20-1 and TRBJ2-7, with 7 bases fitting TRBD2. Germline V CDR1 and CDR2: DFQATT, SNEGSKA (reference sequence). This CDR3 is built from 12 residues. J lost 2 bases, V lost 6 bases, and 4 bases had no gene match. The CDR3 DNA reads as TGCAGTGCACGGACTAGTACCTACGAGCAGTACTTC. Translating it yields CSARTSTYEQYF.

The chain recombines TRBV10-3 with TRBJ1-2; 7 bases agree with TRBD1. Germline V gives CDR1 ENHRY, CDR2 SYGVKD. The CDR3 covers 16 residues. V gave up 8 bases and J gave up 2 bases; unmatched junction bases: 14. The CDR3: CAILNADREGNYGYTF. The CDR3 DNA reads TGTGCCATCCTGAACGCAGACAGGGAGGGAAACTATGGCTACACCTTC.

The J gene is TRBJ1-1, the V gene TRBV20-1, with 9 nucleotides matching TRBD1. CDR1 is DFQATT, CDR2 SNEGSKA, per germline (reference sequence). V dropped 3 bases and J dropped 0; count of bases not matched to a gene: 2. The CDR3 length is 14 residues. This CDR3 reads CSARGDRVNTEAFF. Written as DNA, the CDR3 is TGCAGTGCTAGGGGGGACAGGGTGAACACTGAAGCTTTCTTT.

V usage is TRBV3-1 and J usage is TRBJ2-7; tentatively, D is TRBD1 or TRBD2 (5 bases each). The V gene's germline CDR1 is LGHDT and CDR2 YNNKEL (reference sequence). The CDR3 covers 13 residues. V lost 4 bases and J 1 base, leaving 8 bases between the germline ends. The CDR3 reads CASSPWGSYEQYF. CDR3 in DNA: TGTGCCAGCAGCCCCTGGGGGTCCTACGAGCAGTACTTC.

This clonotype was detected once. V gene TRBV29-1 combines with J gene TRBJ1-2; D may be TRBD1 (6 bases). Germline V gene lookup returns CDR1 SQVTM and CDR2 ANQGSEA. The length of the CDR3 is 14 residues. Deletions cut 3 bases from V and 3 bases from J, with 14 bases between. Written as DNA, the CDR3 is TGCAGCGTTGAGTTCAGGGGCCCCCACTATGGCTACACCTTC. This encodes CSVEFRGPHYGYTF.

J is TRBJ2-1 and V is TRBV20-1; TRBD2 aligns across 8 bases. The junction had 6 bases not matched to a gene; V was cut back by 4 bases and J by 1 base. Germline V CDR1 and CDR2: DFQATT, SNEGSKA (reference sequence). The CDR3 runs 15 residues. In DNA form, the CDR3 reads TGCAGTGCTACGGGAGCGGGAGCTTCCTACAATGAGCAGTTCTTC. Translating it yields CSATGAGASYNEQFF.

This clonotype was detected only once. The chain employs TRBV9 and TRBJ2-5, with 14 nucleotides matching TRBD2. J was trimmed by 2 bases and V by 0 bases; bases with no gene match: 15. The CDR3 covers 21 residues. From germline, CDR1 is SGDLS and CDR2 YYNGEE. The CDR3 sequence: CASSVGTSGRPRPGTQETQYF. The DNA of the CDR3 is TGTGCCAGCAGCGTAGGGACTAGCGGGAGGCCCCGCCCTGGGACACAAGAGACCCAGTACTTC.

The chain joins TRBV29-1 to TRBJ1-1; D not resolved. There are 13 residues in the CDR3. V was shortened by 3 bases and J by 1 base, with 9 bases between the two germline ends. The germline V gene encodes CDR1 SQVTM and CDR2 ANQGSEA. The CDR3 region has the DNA TGCAGCGTTGATGGTAGTAGGAACACTGAAGCTTTCTTT. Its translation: CSVDGSRNTEAFF.

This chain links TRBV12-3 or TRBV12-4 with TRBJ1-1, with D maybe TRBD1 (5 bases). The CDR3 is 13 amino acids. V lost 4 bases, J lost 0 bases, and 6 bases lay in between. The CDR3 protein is CASSYRLNTEAFF. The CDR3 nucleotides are TGTGCCAGCAGTTACAGGCTGAACACTGAAGCTTTCTTT.

CDR3 residues: CSLTKNTEAFF. The CDR3 DNA is TGCAGCCTGACAAAGAACACTGAAGCTTTCTTT. The rearrangement uses TRBV29-1 and TRBJ1-1; D gene ambiguous. The length of the CDR3 is 11 residues. In germline, CDR1 is SQVTM, CDR2 ANQGSEA. Trimming took off 8 bases at V and 1 base at J, with 8 bases between the two ends.

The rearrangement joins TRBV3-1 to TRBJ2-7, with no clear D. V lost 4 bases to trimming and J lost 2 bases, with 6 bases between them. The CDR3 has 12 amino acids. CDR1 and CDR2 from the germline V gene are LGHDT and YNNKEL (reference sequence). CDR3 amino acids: CASSPTPYEQYF. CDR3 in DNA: TGTGCCAGCAGCCCCACGCCCTACGAGCAGTACTTC.

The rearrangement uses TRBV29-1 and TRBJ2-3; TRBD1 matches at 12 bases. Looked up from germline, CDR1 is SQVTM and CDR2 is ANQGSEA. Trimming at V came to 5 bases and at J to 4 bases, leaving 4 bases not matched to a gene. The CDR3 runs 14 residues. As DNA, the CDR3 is TGCAGCGTTCGGGGGACAGGGGGCTCAGATACGCAGTATTTT. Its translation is CSVRGTGGSDTQYF.

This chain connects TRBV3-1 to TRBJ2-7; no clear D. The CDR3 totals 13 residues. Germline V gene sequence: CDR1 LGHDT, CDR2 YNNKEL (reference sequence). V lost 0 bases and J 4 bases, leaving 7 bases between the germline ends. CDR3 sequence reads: CASSQDPGYEQYF. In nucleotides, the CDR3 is TGTGCCAGCAGCCAAGATCCCGGGTACGAGCAGTACTTC.

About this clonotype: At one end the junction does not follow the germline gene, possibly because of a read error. The CDR3 spells CASSSSWLQDF. The CDR3 DNA sequence: TGTGCCAGCAGCTCCTCATGGCTCCAGGACTTC. The chain links TRBV7-2 to TRBJ2-7; D call uncertain. The germline V gene has CDR1 SGHTA and CDR2 FQGNSA. This CDR3 contains 11 residues.